This TCR beta chain was retrieved from a study of blood T cell repertoires in COVID-19. Assay used: immunoSEQ multiplex PCR; TCRdb lists only in-frame clones, some missing. The table records around 400,000 clones, around 87% of them present only once. The count of this clone is one. Germline CDR1 reads MNHNY; CDR2 reads SVGAGI (reference sequence). V dropped 6 bases and J dropped 4 bases, with 6 bases sitting between them. The length of the CDR3 is 12 residues. This chain links TRBV6-6 with TRBJ2-2; no clear D gene. Material: peripheral blood. The origin of this receptor is a woman aged 60 to 75 with COVID-19, enrolled during active disease. Here the CDR3 reads CASRASTGELFF. In DNA, the CDR3 is TGTGCCAGCAGGGCATCCACCGGGGAGCTGTTTTTT.